Reported below is one T cell receptor beta chain. This sample was included in a study of blood T cells in healthy people across ages. Peripheral blood from each donor was collected in a volume of 9.5 to 10 milliliters. A sample-barcoded 5' primer and a J-beta primer mix were used in a second PCR of about 6 to 11 cycles. Each CDR3 protein gets one entry after TCRdb re-called the 5' RACE reads with MiXCR. In the table there are 780,000 or so distinct CDR3 sequences, approximately 53% of which are singletons. The CDR3 is 15 residues long. V was trimmed by 3 bases and J by 1 base, leaving 11 bases between them.

The sample was blood. The rearrangement uses TRBV12-3 or TRBV12-4 and TRBJ2-3, with D tentatively TRBD1 or TRBD2 (5 bases each). The clonotype originates from a man aged 40-55 years in good health. CDR3 loop: CASSFGTDGTDTQYF. The CDR3 coding sequence is TGTGCCAGCAGTTTCGGGACCGACGGCACAGATACGCAGTATTTT.